The subject of this entry is one TCR beta chain. The CDR3 has 14 amino acids. Trimming cost V 1 base and J 5 bases, with 8 bases left between them. Germline V gene sequence: CDR1 SGHAT, CDR2 FQNNGV. The data originate from a study of graft-versus-host responses after intestinal transplantation. About the research overall: As for transplant type, recipients had multivisceral, liver-intestinal, or isolated intestinal grafts. Recipients uniformly received anti-thymocyte globulin induction, followed by tacrolimus and steroids for approximately 3 years.

Generated by immunoSEQ multiplex PCR, the TCRdb table keeps only in-frame clones and is missing some. Altogether about 97,000 clones are present, over 75% being singletons, with the ten largest covering 15% to 20%. The sequence came from a human patient who received an intestinal transplant, so some T cells may come from the graft donor. The sequencing here drew on PBMCs, taken 453 days after intestinal transplant. V and J are TRBV11-2 and TRBJ1-4; D is uncertain. The CDR3 sequence is CASSLGVGNEKLFF. Written as DNA, the CDR3 is TGTGCCAGCAGCTTAGGGGTGGGGAATGAAAAACTGTTTTTT. The variable domain in full, with the rest retrieved from reference TRBV11-2 and TRBJ1-4, is EAGVAQSPRYKIIEKRQSVAFWCNPISGHATLYWYQQILGQGPKLLIQFQNNGVVDDSQLPKDRFSAERLKGVDSTLKIQPAKLEDSAVYLCASSLGVGNEKLFFGSGTQLSVL.